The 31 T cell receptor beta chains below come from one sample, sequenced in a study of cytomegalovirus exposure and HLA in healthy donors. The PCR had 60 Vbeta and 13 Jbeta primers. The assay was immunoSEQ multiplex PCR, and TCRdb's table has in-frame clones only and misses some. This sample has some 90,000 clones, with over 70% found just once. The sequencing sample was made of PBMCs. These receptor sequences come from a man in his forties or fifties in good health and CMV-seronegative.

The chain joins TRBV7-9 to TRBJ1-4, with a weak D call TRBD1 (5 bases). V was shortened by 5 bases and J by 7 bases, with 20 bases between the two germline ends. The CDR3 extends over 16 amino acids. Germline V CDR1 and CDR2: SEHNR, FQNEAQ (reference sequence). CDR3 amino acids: CASSAPVWGDSEKLFF. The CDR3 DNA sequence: TGTGCCAGCAGCGCCCCAGTCTGGGGGGATAGTGAAAAACTGTTTTTT.

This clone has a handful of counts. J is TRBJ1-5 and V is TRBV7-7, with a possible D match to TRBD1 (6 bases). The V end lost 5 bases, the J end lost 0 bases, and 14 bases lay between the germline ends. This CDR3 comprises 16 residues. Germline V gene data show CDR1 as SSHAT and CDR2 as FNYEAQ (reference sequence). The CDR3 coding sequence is TGTGCCAGCAGCGGGCCCAGGGGCTATAGCAATCAGCCCCAGCATTTT. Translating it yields CASSGPRGYSNQPQHF.

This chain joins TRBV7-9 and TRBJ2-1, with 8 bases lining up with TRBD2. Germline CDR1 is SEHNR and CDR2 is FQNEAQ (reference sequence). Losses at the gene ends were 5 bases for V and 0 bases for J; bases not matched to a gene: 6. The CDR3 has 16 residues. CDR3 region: CASSPGGGFSYNEQFF. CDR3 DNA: TGTGCCAGCAGCCCGGGGGGGGGATTCTCCTACAATGAGCAGTTCTTC.

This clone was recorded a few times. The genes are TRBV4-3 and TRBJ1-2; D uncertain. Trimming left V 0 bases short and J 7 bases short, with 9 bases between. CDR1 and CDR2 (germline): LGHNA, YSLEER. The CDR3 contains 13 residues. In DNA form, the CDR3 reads TGCGCCAGCAGCCAAGAAGTCGGCGGTGGCTACACCTTC. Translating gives CASSQEVGGGYTF.

The CDR3 is CASSLALGQNTEAFF. Here the CDR3 DNA reads TGTGCCAGCAGCTTAGCGCTGGGACAGAACACTGAAGCTTTCTTT. The chain employs TRBV7-2 and TRBJ1-1; tentative D call: TRBD1 (6 bases). Germline CDR1 is SGHTA and CDR2 is FQGNSA. There are 15 residues in the CDR3. The V end lost 0 bases, the J end lost 1 base, and 9 bases lay between the germline ends.

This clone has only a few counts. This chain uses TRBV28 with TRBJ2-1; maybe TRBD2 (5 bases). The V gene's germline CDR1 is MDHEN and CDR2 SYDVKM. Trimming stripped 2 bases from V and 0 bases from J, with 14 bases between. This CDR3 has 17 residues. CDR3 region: CASSLPISDPSYNEQFF. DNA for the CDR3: TGTGCCAGCAGTTTACCTATTAGCGACCCCTCCTACAATGAGCAGTTCTTC.

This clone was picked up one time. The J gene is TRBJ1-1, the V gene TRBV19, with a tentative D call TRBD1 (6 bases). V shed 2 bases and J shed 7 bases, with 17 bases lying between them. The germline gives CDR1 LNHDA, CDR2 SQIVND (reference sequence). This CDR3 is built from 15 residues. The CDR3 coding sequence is TGTGCCAGTAGTATATTCGGAGGACAGACTCATGAAGCTTTCTTT. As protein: CASSIFGGQTHEAFF.

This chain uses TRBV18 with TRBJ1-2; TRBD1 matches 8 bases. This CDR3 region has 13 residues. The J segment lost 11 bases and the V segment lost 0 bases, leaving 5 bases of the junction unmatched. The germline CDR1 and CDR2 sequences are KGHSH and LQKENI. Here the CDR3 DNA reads TGTGCCAGCTCACCACCGGGACAGGTGGTGTACACCTTC. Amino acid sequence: CASSPPGQVVYTF. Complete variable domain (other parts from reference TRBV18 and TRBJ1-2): NAGVMQNPRHLVRRRGQEARLRCSPMKGHSHVYWYRQLPEEGLKFMVYLQKENIIDESGMPKERFSAEFPKEGPSILRIQQVVRGDSAAYFCASSPPGQVVYTFGSGTRLTVV.

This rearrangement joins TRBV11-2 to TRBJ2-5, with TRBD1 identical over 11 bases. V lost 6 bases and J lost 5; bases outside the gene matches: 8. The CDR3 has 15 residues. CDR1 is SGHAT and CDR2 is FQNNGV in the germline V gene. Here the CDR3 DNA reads TGTGCCAGCAGGAGAGGACAGGGGGCTTGGGAGACCCAGTACTTC. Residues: CASRRGQGAWETQYF.

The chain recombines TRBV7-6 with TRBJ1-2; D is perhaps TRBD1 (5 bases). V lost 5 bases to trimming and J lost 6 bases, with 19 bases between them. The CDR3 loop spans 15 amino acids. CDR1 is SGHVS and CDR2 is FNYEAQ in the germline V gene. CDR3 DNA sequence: TGTGCCAGCAGCCCAACAGGAGTAGCCTTAGATGGCTACACCTTC. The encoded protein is CASSPTGVALDGYTF.

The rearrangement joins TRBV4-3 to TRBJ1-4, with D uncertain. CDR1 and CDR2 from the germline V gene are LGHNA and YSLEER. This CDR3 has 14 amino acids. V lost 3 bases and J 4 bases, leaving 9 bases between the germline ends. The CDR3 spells CASSQGPLNEKLFF. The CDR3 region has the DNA TGCGCCAGCAGCCAGGGCCCGCTTAATGAAAAACTGTTTTTT.

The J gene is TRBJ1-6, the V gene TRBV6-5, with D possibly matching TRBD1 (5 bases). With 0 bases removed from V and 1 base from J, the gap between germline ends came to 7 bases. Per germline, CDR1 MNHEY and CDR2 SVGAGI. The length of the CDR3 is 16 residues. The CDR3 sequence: CASSYSTASYNSPLHF. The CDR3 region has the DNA TGTGCCAGCAGTTACTCGACAGCGTCCTATAATTCACCCCTCCACTTT.

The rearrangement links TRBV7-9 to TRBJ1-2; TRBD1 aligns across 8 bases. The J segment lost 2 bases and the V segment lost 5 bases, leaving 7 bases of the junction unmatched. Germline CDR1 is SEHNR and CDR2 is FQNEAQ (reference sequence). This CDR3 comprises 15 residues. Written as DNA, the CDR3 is TGTGCCAGCAGCCCACCGACAGGGGCCAACTATGGCTACACCTTC. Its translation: CASSPPTGANYGYTF.

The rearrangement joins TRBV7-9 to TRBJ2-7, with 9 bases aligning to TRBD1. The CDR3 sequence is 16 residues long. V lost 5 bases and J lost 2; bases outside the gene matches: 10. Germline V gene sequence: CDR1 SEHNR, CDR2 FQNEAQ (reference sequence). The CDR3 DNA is TGTGCCAGCAGCCTTAGTGTTGGGACAGGGCCCTACGAGCAGTACTTC. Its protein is CASSLSVGTGPYEQYF.

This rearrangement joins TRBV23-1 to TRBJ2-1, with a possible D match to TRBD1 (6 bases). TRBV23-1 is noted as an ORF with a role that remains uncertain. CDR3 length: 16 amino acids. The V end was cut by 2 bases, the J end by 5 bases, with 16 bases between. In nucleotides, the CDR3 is TGCGCCAGCAGTCAAGGATGGACAGCGAGGGACAATGAGCAGTTCTTC. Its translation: CASSQGWTARDNEQFF.

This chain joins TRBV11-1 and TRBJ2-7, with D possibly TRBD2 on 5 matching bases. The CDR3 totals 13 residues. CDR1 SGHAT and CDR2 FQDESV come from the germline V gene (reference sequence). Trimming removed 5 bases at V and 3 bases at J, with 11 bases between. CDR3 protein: CASSPMEDYEQYF. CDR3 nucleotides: TGTGCCAGCAGCCCCATGGAGGACTACGAGCAGTACTTC.

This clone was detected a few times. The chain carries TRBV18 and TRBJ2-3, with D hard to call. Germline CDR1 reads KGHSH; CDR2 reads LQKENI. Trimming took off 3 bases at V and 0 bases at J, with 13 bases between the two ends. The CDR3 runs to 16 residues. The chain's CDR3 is CASSPAAVTSTDTQYF. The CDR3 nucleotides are TGTGCCAGCTCACCGGCGGCTGTTACTAGCACAGATACGCAGTATTTT.

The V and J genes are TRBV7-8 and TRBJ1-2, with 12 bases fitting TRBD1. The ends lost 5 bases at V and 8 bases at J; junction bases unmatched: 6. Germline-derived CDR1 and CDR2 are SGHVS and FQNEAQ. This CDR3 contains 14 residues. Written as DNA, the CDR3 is TGTGCCAGCAGCCTAACCGGGACAGGGGGCGGCTACACCTTC. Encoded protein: CASSLTGTGGGYTF. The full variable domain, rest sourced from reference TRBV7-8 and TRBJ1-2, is GAGVSQSPRYKVAKRGQDVALRCDPISGHVSLFWYQQALGQGPEFLTYFQNEAQLDKSGLPSDRFFAERPEGSVSTLKIQRTQQEDSAVYLCASSLTGTGGGYTFGSGTRLTVV.

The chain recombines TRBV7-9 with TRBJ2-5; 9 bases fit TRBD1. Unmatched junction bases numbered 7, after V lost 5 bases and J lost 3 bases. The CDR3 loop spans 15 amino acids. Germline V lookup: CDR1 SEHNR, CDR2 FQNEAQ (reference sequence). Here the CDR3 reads CASSRGTGSKETQYF. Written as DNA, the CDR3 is TGTGCCAGCAGCAGGGGGACAGGGAGCAAAGAGACCCAGTACTTC.

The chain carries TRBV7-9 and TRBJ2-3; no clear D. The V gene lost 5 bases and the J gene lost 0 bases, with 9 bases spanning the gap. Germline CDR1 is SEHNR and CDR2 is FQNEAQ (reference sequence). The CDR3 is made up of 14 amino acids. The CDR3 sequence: CASSPPRSTDTQYF. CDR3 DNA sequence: TGTGCCAGCAGCCCTCCTAGAAGCACAGATACGCAGTATTTT.

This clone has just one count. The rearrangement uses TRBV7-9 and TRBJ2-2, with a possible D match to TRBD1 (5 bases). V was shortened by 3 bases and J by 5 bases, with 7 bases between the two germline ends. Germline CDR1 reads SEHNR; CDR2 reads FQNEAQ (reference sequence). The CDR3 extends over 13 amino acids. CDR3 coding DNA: TGTGCCAGCAGCTTTGCAGGGACCGGGGAGCTGTTTTTT. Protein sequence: CASSFAGTGELFF.

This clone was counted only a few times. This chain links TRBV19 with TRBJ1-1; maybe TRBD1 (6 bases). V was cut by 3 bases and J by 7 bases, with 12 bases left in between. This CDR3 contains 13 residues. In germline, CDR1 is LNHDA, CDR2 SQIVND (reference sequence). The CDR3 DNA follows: TGTGCCAGTAGTATCTCCCACAGGGTTGAAGCTTTCTTT. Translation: CASSISHRVEAFF.

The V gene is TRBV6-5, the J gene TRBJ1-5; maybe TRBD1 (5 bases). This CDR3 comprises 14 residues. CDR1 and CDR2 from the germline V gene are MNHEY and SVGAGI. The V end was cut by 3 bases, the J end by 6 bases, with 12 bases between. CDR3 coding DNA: TGTGCCAGCAGTTATTGGGGGGAAGGTCAGCCCCAGCATTTT. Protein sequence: CASSYWGEGQPQHF.

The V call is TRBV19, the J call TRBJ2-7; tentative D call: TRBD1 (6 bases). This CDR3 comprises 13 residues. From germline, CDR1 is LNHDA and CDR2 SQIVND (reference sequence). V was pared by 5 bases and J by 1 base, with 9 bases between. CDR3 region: CASSYGQSYEQYF. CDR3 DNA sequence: TGTGCCAGTAGTTATGGACAGTCCTACGAGCAGTACTTC.

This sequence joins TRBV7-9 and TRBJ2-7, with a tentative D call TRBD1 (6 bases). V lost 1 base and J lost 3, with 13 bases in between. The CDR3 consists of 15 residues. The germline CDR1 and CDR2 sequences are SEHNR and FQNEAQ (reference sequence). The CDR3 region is CASSLVRDTLYEQYF. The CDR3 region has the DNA TGTGCCAGCAGCTTAGTCCGGGACACCCTCTACGAGCAGTACTTC.

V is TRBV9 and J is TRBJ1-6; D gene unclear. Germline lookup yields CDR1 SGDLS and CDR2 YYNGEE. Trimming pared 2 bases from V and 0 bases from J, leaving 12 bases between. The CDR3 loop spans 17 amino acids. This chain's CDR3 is CASSVDQVSSYNSPLHF. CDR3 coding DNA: TGTGCCAGCAGCGTCGATCAGGTTAGCTCCTATAATTCACCCCTCCACTTT.

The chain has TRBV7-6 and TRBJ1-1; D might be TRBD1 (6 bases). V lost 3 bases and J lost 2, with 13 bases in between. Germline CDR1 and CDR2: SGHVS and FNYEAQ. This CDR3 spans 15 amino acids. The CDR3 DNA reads TGTGCCAGCAGCTTTCGACAGGATTTAAACACTGAAGCTTTCTTT. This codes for CASSFRQDLNTEAFF.

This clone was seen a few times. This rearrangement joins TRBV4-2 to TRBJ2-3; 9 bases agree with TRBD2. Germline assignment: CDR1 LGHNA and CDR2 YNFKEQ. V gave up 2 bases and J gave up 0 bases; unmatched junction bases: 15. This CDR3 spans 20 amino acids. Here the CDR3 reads CASSQNPGAGGPASTDTQYF. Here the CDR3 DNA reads TGTGCCAGCAGCCAAAACCCCGGAGCGGGGGGCCCCGCTAGCACAGATACGCAGTATTTT.

The CDR3 protein is CASSVAPPGEGTDTQYF. As DNA, the CDR3 is TGTGCCAGCAGCGTAGCCCCCCCCGGGGAAGGCACAGATACGCAGTATTTT. The J gene is TRBJ2-3, the V gene TRBV9, with a weak D call TRBD2 (5 bases). CDR1 is SGDLS, CDR2 YYNGEE, per germline. This CDR3 is built from 17 residues. V was cut by 0 bases and J by 1 base, with 15 bases left in between. The full variable domain, with the rest looked up from reference TRBV9 and TRBJ2-3, is DSGVTQTPKHLITATGQRVTLRCSPRSGDLSVYWYQQSLDQGLQFLIQYYNGEERAKGNILERFSAQQFPDLHSELNLSSLELGDSALYFCASSVAPPGEGTDTQYFGPGTRLTVL.

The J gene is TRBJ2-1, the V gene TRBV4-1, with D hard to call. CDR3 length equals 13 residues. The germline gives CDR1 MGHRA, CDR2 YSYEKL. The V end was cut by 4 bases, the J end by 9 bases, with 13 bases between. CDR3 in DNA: TGCGCCAGCAGCCTCATAGTCTTTGCTGAGCAGTTCTTC. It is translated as CASSLIVFAEQFF.

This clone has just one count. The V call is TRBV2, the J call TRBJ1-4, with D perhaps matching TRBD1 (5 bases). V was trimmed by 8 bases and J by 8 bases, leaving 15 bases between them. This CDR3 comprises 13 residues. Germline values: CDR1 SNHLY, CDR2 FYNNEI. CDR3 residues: CASEVRAGEKLFF. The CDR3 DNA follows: TGTGCCAGCGAGGTCAGGGCTGGCGAAAAACTGTTTTTT.